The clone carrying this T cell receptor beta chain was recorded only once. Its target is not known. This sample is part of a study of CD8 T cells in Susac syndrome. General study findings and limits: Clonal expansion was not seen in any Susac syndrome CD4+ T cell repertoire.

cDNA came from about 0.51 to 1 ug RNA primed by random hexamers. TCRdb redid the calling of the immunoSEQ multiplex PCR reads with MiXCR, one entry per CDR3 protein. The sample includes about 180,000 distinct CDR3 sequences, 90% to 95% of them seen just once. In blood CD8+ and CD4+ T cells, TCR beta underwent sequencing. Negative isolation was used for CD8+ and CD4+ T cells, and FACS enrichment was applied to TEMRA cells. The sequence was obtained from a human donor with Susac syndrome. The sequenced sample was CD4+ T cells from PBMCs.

The CDR3 protein is CASSKPFGYPGQQIDTQYF. The DNA of the CDR3 is TGTGCCAGCAGCAAACCCTTTGGGTACCCGGGACAGCAGATAGATACGCAGTATTTT. The V and J genes are TRBV5-4 and TRBJ2-3; TRBD1 matches 7 bases. Germline trimming cut 4 bases from V and 5 bases from J; bases unmatched to any gene: 22. The length of the CDR3 is 19 residues. Germline loops: CDR1 SGHNT, CDR2 YYREEE (reference sequence). Combining the CDR3 with reference TRBV5-4 and TRBJ2-3 gives the whole variable domain ETGVTQSPTHLIKTRGQQVTLRCSSQSGHNTVSWYQQALGQGPQFIFQYYREEENGRGNFPPRFSGLQFPNYSSELNVNALELDDSALYLCASSKPFGYPGQQIDTQYFGPGTRLTVL.